The TCR beta chain described here comes from a study of T cell responses to AZD1222 COVID-19 vaccine. General observations from the study: Clonal diversity was possibly underestimated, and the donors were mostly white British, with more females. The number of AZD1222 recipients seropositive at baseline was only five or six. Targeting of unmutated variant regions was reportedly seen in nearly half of spike-specific TCRs. Vaccine-associated CD4 TCRs ranged over spike, dominating at 160-218 and 743-854.

Comment on this clone: Its antigen is undetermined.

This CDR3 comprises 17 residues. CDR1 MRHNA and CDR2 SNTAGT come from the germline V gene. Trimming took 2 bases from V and 2 from J, leaving 16 bases between them. Profiled with immunoSEQ multiplex PCR; TCRdb holds only in-frame clones, not every one. The sample lists over 150,000 clones; around 87% were seen once. This TCR came from an adult who received the AZD1222 COVID-19 vaccine. The sample in question was peripheral blood, obtained 28 days after the second AZD1222 dose. This rearrangement joins TRBV6-4 to TRBJ1-5, with D possibly TRBD1 on 6 matching bases. CDR3 amino acids: CASSDVQGKECNQPQHF. The DNA of the CDR3 is TGTGCCAGCAGTGACGTTCAGGGGAAGGAATGCAATCAGCCCCAGCATTTT.